The 14 T cell receptor beta chains below come from one sample, sequenced in a study of regulatory T cells in long-lasting Graves disease. Time point defined: newly diagnosed GD, antithyroid drugs for less than 3 months. Preparation of the TCR library used RNA extracted from PBMCs. Construction of TCR beta libraries relied on iRepertoire HTBI primers and on Arm-PCR targeting CDR3 regions. MiXCR, applied by TCRdb to the multiplex PCR reads, yields one record per CDR3 protein. The sample yields 500,000 or so distinct CDR3 sequences, around 16% seen once. This same sample was also taken into another study, of T cells in Graves' hyperthyroidism and ophthalmopathy.

The sample here was peripheral blood mononuclear cells (PBMCs), taken at new diagnosis, from a patient treated with antithyroid drugs. The receptor source for this set is a middle-aged man with Graves disease.

This clonotype was recorded at least ten times. This chain joins TRBV27 and TRBJ2-7; TRBD2 matches 9 bases. CDR1 MNHEY and CDR2 SMNVEV come from the germline V gene (reference sequence). Germline trimming cut 5 bases from V and 5 bases from J; bases unmatched to any gene: 7. The CDR3 contains 14 residues. CDR3 amino acids: CASSNSGGLHEQYF. The CDR3 DNA sequence: TGTGCCAGCAGTAATAGCGGGGGCCTTCACGAGCAGTACTTC.

J is TRBJ2-1 and V is TRBV6-1, with D tentatively TRBD2 (5 bases). Germline CDR1 and CDR2: MNHNS and SASEGT. V was trimmed by 7 bases and J by 9 bases, leaving 16 bases between them. The CDR3 is 13 residues long. The CDR3 region is CASTKILEGEQFF. The CDR3 nucleotides are TGTGCCAGCACCAAGATCCTAGAGGGTGAGCAGTTCTTC.

In this sample, this clonotype turned up a few times. The chain recombines TRBV3-1 with TRBJ2-4, with unresolved D. V gave up 2 bases and J gave up 2 bases, with 10 bases separating them. The CDR3 has 15 amino acids. CDR1 is LGHDT, CDR2 YNNKEL, per germline (reference sequence). The CDR3 sequence is CASSQLSGTKNIQYF. As DNA, the CDR3 is TGTGCCAGCAGCCAATTGTCCGGAACCAAAAACATTCAGTACTTC.

This clonotype was counted at least ten times. The chain recombines TRBV30 with TRBJ1-1, with 7 bases matching TRBD1. J gave up 7 bases and V 4 bases, and 3 bases lay outside the gene matches. Germline V gene lookup returns CDR1 GTSNPN and CDR2 SVGIG (reference sequence). The CDR3 consists of 11 residues. The CDR3 protein is CAWTRDSEAFF. The CDR3 DNA is TGTGCCTGGACCCGGGACAGTGAAGCTTTCTTT.

The chain combines TRBV6-9 with TRBJ1-4; D gene unclear. V shed 4 bases and J shed 5 bases, with 14 bases lying between them. Germline values: CDR1 MNHGY, CDR2 SVAAGI. The CDR3 length is 15 residues. For the CDR3, the DNA is TGTGCCAGCAGTTTCGGCCCCCCCAGGAATGAAAAACTGTTTTTT. Amino acids: CASSFGPPRNEKLFF.

This clonotype was picked up many times. The chain employs TRBV2 and TRBJ2-7; TRBD1 agrees at 9 bases. Germline lookup yields CDR1 SNHLY and CDR2 FYNNEI. V shed 8 bases, J shed 5 bases, and the junction held 16 bases outside the gene matches. The CDR3 sequence is 16 residues long. The CDR3: CASGGGQGRPGHEQYF. The CDR3 DNA reads as TGTGCCAGCGGGGGGGGACAGGGAAGGCCCGGACACGAGCAGTACTTC. Drawing the rest from reference TRBV2 and TRBJ2-7, the complete variable domain is EPEVTQTPSHQVTQMGQEVILRCVPISNHLYFYWYRQILGQKVEFLVSFYNNEISEKSEIFDDQFSVERPDGSNFTLKIRSTKLEDSAMYFCASGGGQGRPGHEQYFGPGTRLTVT.

This clonotype was counted ten times or more. The chain employs TRBV3-1 and TRBJ2-5, with TRBD2 matching 7 bases. From germline, CDR1 is LGHDT and CDR2 YNNKEL (reference sequence). After removal of 5 bases from V and 2 bases from J, the junction contained 5 bases not matched to a gene. CDR3 length: 14 residues. The CDR3 is CASSYPSGQETQYF. The CDR3 DNA follows: TGTGCCAGCAGCTACCCTAGCGGACAAGAGACCCAGTACTTC.

This clonotype was detected many times. The V call is TRBV9, the J call TRBJ2-1; D is ambiguous. Trimming cost V 0 bases and J 0 bases, with 7 bases left between them. Germline CDR1 reads SGDLS; CDR2 reads YYNGEE. The CDR3 runs to 15 residues. As DNA, the CDR3 is TGTGCCAGCAGCGTAGCTACGAGCTCCTACAATGAGCAGTTCTTC. It specifies CASSVATSSYNEQFF.

This clonotype was found a few times. J is TRBJ2-1 and V is TRBV20-1; TRBD2 aligns across 13 bases. The J call may be in error: the DNA end matches TRBJ2-5 better. The CDR3 spans 15 residues. CDR1 and CDR2 from the germline V gene are DFQATT and SNEGSKA (reference sequence). The CDR3 sequence is CSATRTSGSGETQYF. CDR3 nucleotides: TGCAGTGCAACAAGGACTAGCGGGAGTGGGGAGACCCAGTACTTC.

A few counts support this clonotype. The chain uses TRBV5-1 and TRBJ2-5; TRBD1 matches 7 bases. After removal of 4 bases from V and 5 bases from J, the junction contained 8 bases not matched to a gene. Germline loops: CDR1 SGHRS, CDR2 YFSETQ. CDR3 length: 14 amino acids. This chain's CDR3 is CASSPGQPRETQYF. CDR3 in DNA: TGCGCCAGCAGCCCGGGACAGCCCCGGGAGACCCAGTACTTC.

The gene calls are TRBV18 and TRBJ2-4; possibly TRBD1 or TRBD2 for D (6 bases each). CDR1 and CDR2 (germline): KGHSH, LQKENI. Trimming stripped 1 base from V and 0 bases from J, with 7 bases between. The CDR3 totals 15 residues. CDR3 coding DNA: TGTGCCAGCTCACCACAGGGGGGAGCCAAAAACATTCAGTACTTC. Protein product: CASSPQGGAKNIQYF.

This clonotype came up a few times. This chain connects TRBV20-1 to TRBJ2-3; 12 bases align to TRBD2. The CDR3 has 14 amino acids. Trimming removed 5 bases from V and 4 bases from J; junction bases left unmatched: 4. CDR1 and CDR2 (germline): DFQATT, SNEGSKA (reference sequence). The CDR3 protein is CSAETSGRSDTQYF. The CDR3 region has the DNA TGCAGTGCTGAGACTAGCGGGAGATCAGATACGCAGTATTTT.

V is TRBV5-1 and J is TRBJ2-1, with 9 bases matching TRBD1. The ends lost 0 bases at V and 6 bases at J; junction bases unmatched: 4. The germline V gene encodes CDR1 SGHRS and CDR2 YFSETQ. CDR3 length: 15 amino acids. The CDR3 DNA sequence: TGCGCCAGCAGCTTGGTGGACAGGGGTGGCAATGAGCAGTTCTTC. Protein: CASSLVDRGGNEQFF.

This clonotype came up many times. The V call is TRBV5-1, the J call TRBJ1-1; no clear D gene. V was cut by 0 bases and J by 4 bases, with 10 bases left in between. The CDR3 covers 14 residues. Germline CDR1 is SGHRS and CDR2 is YFSETQ. The CDR3 is CASSLARSGTEAFF. CDR3 bases: TGCGCCAGCAGCTTGGCTAGAAGTGGCACTGAAGCTTTCTTT. The full variable domain, in which reference TRBV5-1 and TRBJ1-1 provide the parts outside the CDR3, is KAGVTQTPRYLIKTRGQQVTLSCSPISGHRSVSWYQQTPGQGLQFLFEYFSETQRNKGNFPGRFSGRQFSNSRSEMNVSTLELGDSALYLCASSLARSGTEAFFGQGTRLTVV.